The T cell receptor (beta chain) under discussion was sequenced for a study of cytomegalovirus exposure and HLA in healthy donors. Regarding the study as a whole: Among immune exposure information, only CMV serostatus was available. Most subjects' HLA-A and HLA-B alleles were reportedly predicted from TCR beta sequences. Versus the roughly 690-donor mean, an Asian-associated ancestry cluster reportedly showed fewer N-insertions in a later analysis.

The PCR ran on 60 Vbeta and 13 Jbeta primers. Assay: immunoSEQ multiplex PCR; the TCRdb copy retains only in-frame clones and omits some. Counted here are around 250,000 clones, approximately 82% occurring once; the ten biggest clones make up around 8%. Turning to this clone: Its antigen is undetermined.

Germline CDR1 reads SEHNR; CDR2 reads FQNEAQ (reference sequence). This CDR3 has 15 amino acids. After removal of 4 bases from V and 7 bases from J, the junction contained 6 bases not matched to a gene. Donors likely had unrecorded immune exposures despite being nominally healthy when sampled. The sample was PBMCs. The sequence was obtained from a woman in her fifties or sixties in good health and CMV-seropositive. The chain is built from TRBV7-9 and TRBJ1-4; TRBD1 aligns across 10 bases. The CDR3 spells CASSSPGQGSEKLFF. CDR3 in DNA: TGTGCCAGCAGCTCTCCGGGACAGGGGTCTGAAAAACTGTTTTTT. The whole variable domain, remainder taken from reference TRBV7-9 and TRBJ1-4, is DTGVSQNPRHKITKRGQNVTFRCDPISEHNRLYWYRQTLGQGPEFLTYFQNEAQLEKSRLLSDRFSAERPKGSFSTLEIQRTEQGDSAMYLCASSSPGQGSEKLFFGSGTQLSVL.